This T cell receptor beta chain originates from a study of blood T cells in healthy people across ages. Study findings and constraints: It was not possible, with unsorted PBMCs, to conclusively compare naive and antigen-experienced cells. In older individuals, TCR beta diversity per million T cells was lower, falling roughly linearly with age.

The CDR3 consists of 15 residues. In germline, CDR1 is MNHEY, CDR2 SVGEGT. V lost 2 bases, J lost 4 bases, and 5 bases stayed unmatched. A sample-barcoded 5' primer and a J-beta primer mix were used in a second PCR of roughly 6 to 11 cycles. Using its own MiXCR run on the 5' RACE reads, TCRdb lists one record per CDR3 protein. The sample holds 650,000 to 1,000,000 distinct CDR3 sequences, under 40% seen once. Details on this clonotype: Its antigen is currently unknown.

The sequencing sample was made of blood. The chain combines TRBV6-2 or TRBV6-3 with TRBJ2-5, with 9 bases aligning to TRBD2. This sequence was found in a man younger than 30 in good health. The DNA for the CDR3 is TGTGCCAGCAGTTACGGAGGTAGCGGGGGAGAGACCCAGTACTTC. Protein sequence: CASSYGGSGGETQYF.